This T cell receptor (beta chain) was found in a study of T cells expressing NK-cell markers (dated by TCRdb to about 2020). Study-level background: Three sorted T-cell subsets (CD3+CD56+NKG2C+, CD3+CD56+NKG2C- and CD3+CD56-NKG2C+) from eight donors had their TCR beta-chain repertoires profiled. Seven of the eight sequenced donors were HCMV-seropositive and one was HCMV-seronegative. Randomly selected healthy volunteers, three men and five women, were used as the eight sequenced donors. Sequencing of the libraries produced 2 x 150 bp reads on Illumina HiSeq 2000/2500, MiSeq or NextSeq.

With respect to this clonotype: It has no known antigen specificity.

The germline V gene encodes CDR1 DFQATT and CDR2 SNEGSKA (reference sequence). Taken from cysteine to phenylalanine, the CDR3 has 14 residues. No DNA accompanies this entry. Results the study describes overall, beyond this receptor: Those dominant clonotypes were again the most abundant among CD3+CD56-NKG2C+ cells in several donors, at about 25-65%. It remained unclear whether the expanded NKG2C-expressing T cell clones were specific for HCMV antigens. In six or seven donors, the dominant CD3+CD56+NKG2C+ clonotypes ranked among the top 10 CD8+ clonotypes, making up about 1.0-7.5% of CD8+ T cells.

A commercial ELISA kit detecting HCMV-specific IgG in serum was used to determine HCMV serostatus. Peripheral blood mononuclear cells were isolated from blood by Ficoll density gradient centrifugation. Sequencing relied on an Illumina HiSeq 2000. 5'RACE template switching, by which a universal primer site and unique molecular identifiers were added, was used to make TCR beta cDNA libraries. Priming for cDNA synthesis came from the TCR beta constant segment, and two successive PCR amplification steps followed. The authors' pipeline ran thus. MIGEC was used to demultiplex reads and group reads by UMI, and MiTCR was used to assemble and quantify clonotypes. Only TCR cDNA sequences supported by at least two reads were kept to exclude erroneous sequences. The tcR package was used for downstream repertoire analysis, and clonotypes were matched between fractions using CDR3 nucleotide sequence together with V segment. VDJmatch was used to annotate antigen specificity against VDJdb, with one amino acid substitution allowed in CDR3. The reads went through TCRdb reprocessing, and each CDR3 protein sequence gets one entry with no DNA. What appears here as the V and J calls and clone size reflects TCRdb's work, not the paper's. The record for this sample contains about 380,000 distinct CDR3 sequences. The ten largest clones take up about 5.2% of the sample.

Sequences were obtained from blood T cells: a sorted CD56 or NKG2C T cell subset, CD4+ or CD8+ T cells, or bulk PBMC T cells (not recorded which). This sequence was found in a man aged 18-75 years in good health. This chain joins TRBV20-1 to TRBJ1-1; the TRBD1 assignment by TCRdb is unverifiable without DNA. The CDR3: CSARDWQGDTEAFF.